This T cell receptor (beta chain) was sequenced in a study of blood T cells in healthy people across ages. Study results and limitations: In long-lived donors, naive CD4+ cell counts and diversity exceeded those of aged donors.

A second roughly 6 to 11 cycle PCR used barcoded and J-beta primers. One entry per CDR3 protein results from TCRdb running MiXCR on the 5' RACE reads. The repertoire holds some 800,000 distinct CDR3 sequences, with about 25% as singletons. To note about this clonotype: Its specificity is not known.

The germline gives CDR1 MDHEN, CDR2 SYDVKM. This CDR3 comprises 15 residues. The data were also submitted as part of a second study, on T cells of mothers and their children. That study reports: Each mother yielded more than 8 million TCR beta CDR3 reads. Each child yielded several million reads.

This rearrangement joins TRBV28 to TRBJ2-5; D possibly corresponds to TRBD1 (5 bases). The J call may be in error: the DNA end matches TRBJ2-7 better. The receptor was derived from a boy under 18 in good health. The sample consisted of blood. In nucleotides, the CDR3 is TGTGCCAGCAGCCTCGCGAGTAGGGGTTCCTACGAGCAGTACTTC. Protein sequence: CASSLASRGSYEQYF.